These 13 T cell receptor beta chains were sequenced from one sample in a study of beta chain features in type 1 diabetes. The isolated RNA, all of it, was reverse transcribed, so expressed TCRB transcripts were what got sequenced. Data came from immunoSEQ multiplex PCR; TCRdb stores just in-frame clones and leaves some out. Of 110,000 to 150,000 clones in the sample, about 7.1% were seen once. The source material was central memory CD4+ T cells from blood. The receptor source for this set is a woman in her thirties in good health.

This chain joins TRBV4-1 and TRBJ2-7; 8 bases match TRBD1. This CDR3 comprises 16 residues. V dropped 1 base and J dropped 2; count of bases not matched to a gene: 7. CDR1 MGHRA and CDR2 YSYEKL come from the germline V gene. The CDR3 loop is CASSQAETGGPYEQYF. The CDR3 DNA sequence: TGCGCCAGCAGCCAAGCCGAAACAGGGGGACCCTACGAGCAGTACTTC.

This clone was counted at least ten times. The gene calls are TRBV9 and TRBJ2-7; possible D gene TRBD2, 5 bases. This CDR3 has 15 amino acids. CDR1 and CDR2 from the germline V gene are SGDLS and YYNGEE. V lost 0 bases, J lost 2 bases, and 12 bases lay in between. The CDR3, as DNA: TGTGCCAGCAGCGTAGAGGCGGGCCAAACCTACGAGCAGTACTTC. The encoded protein is CASSVEAGQTYEQYF. Drawing the rest from reference TRBV9 and TRBJ2-7, the complete variable domain is DSGVTQTPKHLITATGQRVTLRCSPRSGDLSVYWYQQSLDQGLQFLIQYYNGEERAKGNILERFSAQQFPDLHSELNLSSLELGDSALYFCASSVEAGQTYEQYFGPGTRLTVT.

This clone was found a few times. This chain connects TRBV6-5 to TRBJ2-5; D might be TRBD1 (6 bases). Germline assignment: CDR1 MNHEY and CDR2 SVGAGI. The germline V and J ends were trimmed by 6 bases and 6 bases, with 14 bases remaining between them. The CDR3 length is 13 residues. The CDR3 protein is CASRLDSQKTQYF. CDR3 nucleotides: TGTGCCAGCAGATTGGACAGTCAGAAGACCCAGTACTTC.

This clone was recorded a few times. The J gene is TRBJ2-7, the V gene TRBV25-1; D possibly corresponds to TRBD1 (6 bases). V gave up 8 bases and J gave up 7 bases, with 15 bases separating them. The length of the CDR3 is 12 residues. CDR1 is MGHDK, CDR2 SYGVNS, per germline. In DNA form, the CDR3 reads TGTGCCAGCCTCGGGACAAACGGAGAGCAGTACTTC. This codes for CASLGTNGEQYF.

There are a few counts of this clone. The chain links TRBV9 to TRBJ2-1; 8 nucleotides match TRBD1. Germline assignment: CDR1 SGDLS and CDR2 YYNGEE. This CDR3 spans 16 amino acids. After removal of 6 bases from V and 0 bases from J, the junction contained 8 bases not matched to a gene. CDR3 DNA sequence: TGTGCCAGCACCCAACAGGGGGAAAGCTCCTACAATGAGCAGTTCTTC. This translates into CASTQQGESSYNEQFF.

This clone was detected a few times. This chain connects TRBV11-2 to TRBJ1-1, with unresolved D. Trimming removed 0 bases at V and 5 bases at J, with 4 bases between. In germline, CDR1 is SGHAT, CDR2 FQNNGV. This CDR3 contains 12 residues. In DNA, the CDR3 is TGTGCCAGCAGCTTAGAGACAACTGAAGCTTTCTTT. Translated: CASSLETTEAFF.

The table lists this clone with a few counts. The gene calls are TRBV4-3 and TRBJ2-3, with D unresolved. V was clipped by 5 bases and J by 4 bases, with 13 bases between them. Per the germline V gene, CDR1 is LGHNA and CDR2 is YSLEER. The CDR3 consists of 14 residues. The DNA of the CDR3 is TGCGCCAGCAGCGCTCTAGAGTCCCCAGATACGCAGTATTTT. Its protein product is CASSALESPDTQYF.

V usage is TRBV6-1 and J usage is TRBJ1-1; D perhaps matches TRBD1 (5 bases). V was cut by 4 bases and J by 0 bases, with 9 bases left in between. Per the germline V gene, CDR1 is MNHNS and CDR2 is SASEGT. The CDR3 totals 14 residues. The CDR3 nucleotides read TGTGCCAGCAGTGGACAGTTCATGAACACTGAAGCTTTCTTT. Protein product: CASSGQFMNTEAFF.

This clone was found a few times. V gene TRBV6-5 combines with J gene TRBJ2-7, with TRBD2 as a possible D gene (5 bases). V dropped 0 bases and J dropped 0 bases, with 12 bases sitting between them. Germline V gene data show CDR1 as MNHEY and CDR2 as SVGAGI. The CDR3 runs to 16 residues. As DNA, the CDR3 is TGTGCCAGCAGTTACTCGGTATCGGGGAGCTCCTACGAGCAGTACTTC. It encodes CASSYSVSGSSYEQYF.

This clone has ten or more counts. This chain uses TRBV10-3 with TRBJ2-3; 8 positions match TRBD1. Germline CDR1 ENHRY, CDR2 SYGVKD. This CDR3 contains 18 residues. V shed 2 bases and J 2 bases; nucleotides not matched to a gene: 12. CDR3 sequence (DNA): TGTGCCATCAGTGAGCAGGGGGCGACGAGGACCCACACAGATACGCAGTATTTT. The encoded protein is CAISEQGATRTHTDTQYF.

This sequence joins TRBV11-2 and TRBJ2-7; 7 bases line up with TRBD2. Germline V lookup: CDR1 SGHAT, CDR2 FQNNGV. The CDR3 runs 12 residues. Trimming cost V 10 bases and J 7 bases; bases outside gene matches: 10. CDR3: CAIGGAGKEQYF. CDR3 coding DNA: TGTGCCATTGGGGGAGCGGGAAAGGAGCAGTACTTC.

The chain couples TRBV28 to TRBJ1-2, with D unclear. V was cut by 8 bases and J by 4 bases, with 8 bases left in between. Per germline, CDR1 MDHEN and CDR2 SYDVKM. This CDR3 has 11 amino acids. CDR3 amino acids: CASQVGYGYTF. The CDR3 DNA reads TGTGCCAGCCAGGTCGGCTATGGCTACACCTTC.

This clone was seen a handful of times. This chain links TRBV4-3 with TRBJ2-7, with D maybe TRBD1 (6 bases). The CDR3 is 15 amino acids. The V and J ends lost 5 bases and 4 bases respectively, with 18 bases between them. The germline V gene encodes CDR1 LGHNA and CDR2 YSLEER. The CDR3 DNA reads as TGCGCCAGCAGCGACGGGAACAGGGATCTTTACGAGCAGTACTTC. It codes for CASSDGNRDLYEQYF.